Reported below is one T cell receptor (beta chain). Its antigen is as yet unknown. The CDR3 covers 15 residues. After removal of 6 bases from V and 3 bases from J, the junction contained 7 bases not matched to a gene. Looked up from germline, CDR1 is SGHVS and CDR2 is FNYEAQ. The data originate from a study of CD8 T cells in Susac syndrome. TCR beta was sequenced from blood CD8+ and CD4+ T cells. The CD8+ and CD4+ T cells were isolated magnetically using a negative isolation approach, whereas the TEMRA cells were enriched by FACS. Study-level points and caveats: The study conceded that relatively few individuals underwent its TCR sequencing and HLA analysis.

With random hexamers, reverse transcription was performed on about 0.45 to 1 ug of RNA. Amplification of TCR beta CDR3 used immunoSEQ multiplex PCR across 54 Vbeta and 13 Jbeta. In TCRdb, the immunoSEQ multiplex PCR reads were re-called with MiXCR into one record per CDR3 protein. The sample holds 50,000 to 65,000 distinct CDR3 sequences, around nine tenths seen once. V is TRBV7-6 and J is TRBJ1-4; 7 positions agree with TRBD1. The specimen sequenced was CD8+ T cells from PBMCs. The sequence derives from a human donor in good health. CDR3 loop: CASRYRQGANEKLFF. The CDR3 DNA is TGTGCCAGCAGATATCGACAGGGCGCTAATGAAAAACTGTTTTTT. The full variable domain, rest sourced from reference TRBV7-6 and TRBJ1-4, is GAGVSQSPRYKVTKRGQDVALRCDPISGHVSLYWYRQALGQGPEFLTYFNYEAQQDKSGLPNDRFSAERPEGSISTLTIQRTEQRDSAMYRCASRYRQGANEKLFFGSGTQLSVL.